The 20 T cell receptor beta chains presented below share a single source sample, sequenced in a study of regulatory T cells in long-lasting Graves disease. Time point defined: persistent/refractory GD, antithyroid drugs over 5 years with positive TRAb. RNA from PBMCs was the source of the TCR library. To make TCR beta libraries, researchers used iRepertoire HTBI primers and Arm-PCR of CDR3 regions. TCRdb re-called the multiplex PCR reads with MiXCR, one entry per CDR3 protein. The sample records 400,000 to 450,000 distinct CDR3 sequences, around 20% being singletons. Sequences were derived from peripheral blood mononuclear cells (PBMCs), sampled when the disease was refractory, from a patient treated with antithyroid drugs. Receptor source: a female donor with Graves disease.

A few counts support this clonotype. The V gene is TRBV7-2, the J gene TRBJ1-5; 8 bases are a match to TRBD1. Germline V gives CDR1 SGHTA, CDR2 FQGNSA. The CDR3 is 15 amino acids. The V segment lost 4 bases and the J segment 12 bases; nucleotides outside the gene matches: 14. CDR3 region: CASSSGTGGWGNQHF. CDR3 in DNA: TGTGCCAGCAGCTCCGGGACAGGAGGATGGGGTAACCAGCATTTT.

This clonotype has just a few counts. The chain combines TRBV20-1 with TRBJ2-4; 10 bases match TRBD1. Trimming took 5 bases from V and 1 from J; bases not matched to a gene: 8. CDR1 DFQATT and CDR2 SNEGSKA come from the germline V gene (reference sequence). The CDR3 spans 16 residues. CDR3 sequence reads: CSARDRGGVAKNIQYF. The CDR3 DNA follows: TGCAGTGCTCGGGACAGGGGAGGAGTGGCCAAAAACATTCAGTACTTC.

Details on this clonotype: A single base separates this from a much larger clone, so it may be a read error. The chain employs TRBV3-1 and TRBJ2-5; no definite D call. Trimming took 6 bases from V and 5 from J, leaving 13 bases between them. Germline CDR1 is LGHDT and CDR2 is YNNKEL (reference sequence). The CDR3 consists of 13 residues. The CDR3 sequence: CASSPRAAETQYF. In DNA form, the CDR3 reads TGTGCCAGCAGTCCTAGAGCCGCGGAGACCCAGTACTTC.

This clonotype has a single count. This chain connects TRBV28 to TRBJ1-5; 9 positions agree with TRBD1. V shed 3 bases and J 5 bases; nucleotides not matched to a gene: 2. The length of the CDR3 is 14 residues. Germline values: CDR1 MDHEN, CDR2 SYDVKM. The CDR3: CASSLGTGHQPQHF. DNA for the CDR3: TGTGCCAGCAGTTTGGGGACAGGGCATCAGCCCCAGCATTTT. The whole variable domain, remainder taken from reference TRBV28 and TRBJ1-5, is DVKVTQSSRYLVKRTGEKVFLECVQDMDHENMFWYRQDPGLGLRLIYFSYDVKMKEKGDIPEGYSVSREKKERFSLILESASTNQTSMYLCASSLGTGHQPQHFGDGTRLSIL.

This clonotype was found many times. The chain combines TRBV7-2 with TRBJ1-3, with a weak D call TRBD1 (6 bases). The CDR3 has 12 residues. Germline assignment: CDR1 SGHTA and CDR2 FQGNSA. V was cut by 10 bases and J by 2 bases, with 9 bases left in between. The CDR3 DNA reads TGTGCCACCCCAGGGGCTGGAAACACCATATATTTT. This codes for CATPGAGNTIYF.

This clonotype was detected ten times or more. CDR3 in DNA: TGTGCCATCAGTATCGATGGGCCCTATGGCTACACCTTC. Protein product: CAISIDGPYGYTF. V usage is TRBV10-3 and J usage is TRBJ1-2; D gene uncertain. Germline lookup yields CDR1 ENHRY and CDR2 SYGVKD. The length of the CDR3 is 13 residues. V gave up 5 bases and J gave up 4 bases, with 11 bases separating them.

This chain connects TRBV29-1 to TRBJ2-7; 13 positions agree with TRBD2. There are 14 residues in the CDR3. Germline lookup yields CDR1 SQVTM and CDR2 ANQGSEA. J was trimmed by 4 bases and V by 6 bases; bases with no gene match: 6. The CDR3 sequence is CSVSGTSGNYEQYF. CDR3 bases: TGCAGCGTCAGCGGGACTAGCGGGAATTACGAGCAGTACTTC.

CDR3 sequence: CASSALEITGELFF. The CDR3 DNA sequence: TGTGCCAGCAGCGCACTAGAGATCACCGGGGAGCTGTTTTTT. The chain employs TRBV9 and TRBJ2-2; D perhaps matches TRBD2 (5 bases). Trimming left V 3 bases short and J 4 bases short, with 10 bases between. Germline V lookup: CDR1 SGDLS, CDR2 YYNGEE. This CDR3 has 14 residues.

CDR3 bases: TGTGCCAGTAGTATCACGGACGGTGGAAACCAGCCCCAGCATTTT. Its translation: CASSITDGGNQPQHF. V is TRBV19 and J is TRBJ1-5; D uncertain. V gave up 3 bases and J gave up 7 bases, with 16 bases separating them. The V gene's germline CDR1 is LNHDA and CDR2 SQIVND (reference sequence). CDR3 length: 15 amino acids. Looking up the rest from reference TRBV19 and TRBJ1-5 gives the full variable domain: DGGITQSPKYLFRKEGQNVTLSCEQNLNHDAMYWYRQDPGQGLRLIYYSQIVNDFQKGDIAEGYSVSREKKESFPLTVTSAQKNPTAFYLCASSITDGGNQPQHFGDGTRLSIL.

This clonotype has ten or more counts. The CDR3: CASRGSLNTEAFF. CDR3 DNA sequence: TGTGCCAGCAGAGGGTCCTTAAACACTGAAGCTTTCTTT. The gene calls are TRBV28 and TRBJ1-1; D gene uncertain. Germline lookup yields CDR1 MDHEN and CDR2 SYDVKM. V lost 6 bases, J lost 2 bases, and 10 bases lay in between. The CDR3 is 13 amino acids.

This chain joins TRBV6-2 or TRBV6-3 and TRBJ2-1; tentatively, D is TRBD1 (5 bases). Germline V gives CDR1 MNHEY, CDR2 SVGEGT. This CDR3 comprises 15 residues. V was trimmed by 6 bases and J by 7 bases, leaving 19 bases between them. The CDR3 loop is CASRHGHSGLNEQFF. CDR3 nucleotides: TGTGCCAGCAGACATGGACACTCCGGGCTTAATGAGCAGTTCTTC.

This clonotype was observed at least ten times. The rearrangement links TRBV2 to TRBJ2-5; 7 bases agree with TRBD1. The CDR3 runs 15 residues. Losses at the gene ends were 4 bases for V and 4 bases for J; bases not matched to a gene: 9. CDR1 and CDR2 from the germline V gene are SNHLY and FYNNEI. CDR3 residues: CASSARDSRRETQYF. The CDR3 region has the DNA TGTGCCAGCAGTGCCCGGGACAGCCGGCGAGAGACCCAGTACTTC.

At least ten counts were recorded for this clonotype. The chain is built from TRBV28 and TRBJ2-5; TRBD2 agrees at 11 bases. The V segment lost 6 bases and the J segment 2 bases; nucleotides outside the gene matches: 14. CDR1 and CDR2 (germline): MDHEN, SYDVKM. The length of the CDR3 is 18 residues. The CDR3 coding sequence is TGTGCCAGCAGCCACGTAGCGGGAGGGGCTTTGAGACAAGAGACCCAGTACTTC. Translating it yields CASSHVAGGALRQETQYF.

In this sample, this clonotype turned up many times. V usage is TRBV29-1 and J usage is TRBJ1-1; 9 nucleotides line up with TRBD1. V gave up 3 bases and J gave up 3 bases; unmatched junction bases: 14. The CDR3 is 17 residues long. Looked up from germline, CDR1 is SQVTM and CDR2 is ANQGSEA. CDR3 bases: TGCAGCGTTGACCAAACGGGCTCGGGACAGGGACACACTGAAGCTTTCTTT. This codes for CSVDQTGSGQGHTEAFF.

CDR3 amino acids: CASSWGSRGLQETQYF. The CDR3 DNA sequence: TGTGCCAGCAGCTGGGGGAGCAGGGGGCTTCAAGAGACCCAGTACTTC. The chain has TRBV11-2 and TRBJ2-5; 8 bases match TRBD1. Trimming cost V 4 bases and J 2 bases; bases outside gene matches: 9. The CDR3 spans 16 residues. In germline, CDR1 is SGHAT, CDR2 FQNNGV.

This clonotype has ten or more counts. V and J are TRBV28 and TRBJ2-2; TRBD2 might be the D (6 bases). The germline gives CDR1 MDHEN, CDR2 SYDVKM. V was shortened by 2 bases and J by 4 bases, with 11 bases between the two germline ends. There are 15 residues in the CDR3. CDR3: CASSLGGAGTGELFF. In nucleotides, the CDR3 is TGTGCCAGCAGTTTAGGAGGGGCAGGCACCGGGGAGCTGTTTTTT.

This clonotype was observed a few times. The V and J genes are TRBV29-1 and TRBJ2-7; perhaps TRBD2 as D (5 bases). Germline CDR1 is SQVTM and CDR2 is ANQGSEA. The V and J ends lost 4 bases and 0 bases respectively, with 13 bases between them. The CDR3 runs to 14 residues. CDR3 region: CSVVAEGRSYEQYF. Here the CDR3 DNA reads TGCAGCGTTGTTGCTGAGGGCCGCTCCTACGAGCAGTACTTC.

This clonotype appeared a single time. A single base separates this from a much larger clone, so it may be a read error. J is TRBJ2-1 and V is TRBV24-1; D remains ambiguous. The V gene's germline CDR1 is KGHDR and CDR2 SFDVKD. The CDR3 is 11 residues long. CDR3 loop: CAASDLNEQFF. CDR3 nucleotide sequence: TGTGCCGCCAGTGATTTGAATGAGCAGTTCTTC.

The chain employs TRBV13 and TRBJ1-2; D uncertain. There are 14 residues in the CDR3. The germline V gene has CDR1 PRHDT and CDR2 FYEKMQ (reference sequence). V was clipped by 5 bases and J by 3 bases, with 13 bases between them. The CDR3 region has the DNA TGTGCCAGCAGCCGAGCCGGGGAATACTATGGCTACACCTTC. Its translation is CASSRAGEYYGYTF.

This clonotype was seen repeatedly, ten times or more. The J gene is TRBJ1-2, the V gene TRBV6-5, with TRBD1 identical over 7 bases. J gave up 13 bases and V 4 bases, and 9 bases lay outside the gene matches. The CDR3 contains 12 residues. From germline, CDR1 is MNHEY and CDR2 SVGAGI. The CDR3 nucleotides are TGTGCCAGCAGTTCGGACAGGTCAGCCGCCACCTTC. Protein: CASSSDRSAATF.